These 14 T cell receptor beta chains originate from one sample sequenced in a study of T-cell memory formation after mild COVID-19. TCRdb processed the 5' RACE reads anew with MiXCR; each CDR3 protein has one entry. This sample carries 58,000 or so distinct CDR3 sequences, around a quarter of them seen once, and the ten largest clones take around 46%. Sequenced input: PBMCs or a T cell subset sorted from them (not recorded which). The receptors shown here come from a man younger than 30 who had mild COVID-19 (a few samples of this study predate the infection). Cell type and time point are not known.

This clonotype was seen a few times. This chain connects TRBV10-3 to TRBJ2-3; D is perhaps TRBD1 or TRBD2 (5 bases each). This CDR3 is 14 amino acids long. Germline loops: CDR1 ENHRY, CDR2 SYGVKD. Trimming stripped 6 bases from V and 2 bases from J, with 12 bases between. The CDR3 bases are TGTGCCATCAGCCGGGACCGAGACACAGATACGCAGTATTTT. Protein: CAISRDRDTDTQYF.

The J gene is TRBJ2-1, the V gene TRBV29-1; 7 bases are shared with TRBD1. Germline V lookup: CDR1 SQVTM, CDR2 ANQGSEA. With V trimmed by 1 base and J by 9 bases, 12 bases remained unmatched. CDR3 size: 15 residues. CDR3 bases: TGCAGCGTTGAAGCTCCGACAGGGACGGTCGGTGAGCAGTTCTTC. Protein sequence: CSVEAPTGTVGEQFF.

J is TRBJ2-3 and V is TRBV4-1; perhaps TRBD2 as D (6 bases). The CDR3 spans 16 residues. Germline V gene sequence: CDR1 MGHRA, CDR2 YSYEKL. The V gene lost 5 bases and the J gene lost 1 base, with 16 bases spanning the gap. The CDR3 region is CASSSRPPGGTDTQYF. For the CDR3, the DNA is TGCGCCAGCAGCTCTAGACCCCCGGGAGGCACAGATACGCAGTATTTT.

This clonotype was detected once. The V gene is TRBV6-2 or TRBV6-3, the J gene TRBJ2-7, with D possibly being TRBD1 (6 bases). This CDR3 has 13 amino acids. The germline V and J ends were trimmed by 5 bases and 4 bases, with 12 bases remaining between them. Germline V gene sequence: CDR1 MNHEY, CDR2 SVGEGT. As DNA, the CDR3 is TGTGCCAGCAGTAACCCGCAGGGGTACGAGCAGTACTTC. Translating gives CASSNPQGYEQYF.

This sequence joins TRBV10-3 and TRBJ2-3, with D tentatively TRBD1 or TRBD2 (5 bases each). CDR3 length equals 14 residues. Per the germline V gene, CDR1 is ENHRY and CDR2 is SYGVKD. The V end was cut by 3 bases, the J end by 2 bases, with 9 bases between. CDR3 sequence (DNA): TGTGCCATCAGTGAATGGGGGTACACAGATACGCAGTATTTT. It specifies CAISEWGYTDTQYF.

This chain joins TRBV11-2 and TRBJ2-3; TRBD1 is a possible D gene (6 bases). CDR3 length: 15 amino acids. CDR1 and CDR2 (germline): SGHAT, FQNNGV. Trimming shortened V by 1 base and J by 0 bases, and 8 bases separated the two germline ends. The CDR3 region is CASSLVTGSTDTQYF. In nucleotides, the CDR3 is TGTGCCAGCAGCTTAGTTACAGGGAGCACAGATACGCAGTATTTT.

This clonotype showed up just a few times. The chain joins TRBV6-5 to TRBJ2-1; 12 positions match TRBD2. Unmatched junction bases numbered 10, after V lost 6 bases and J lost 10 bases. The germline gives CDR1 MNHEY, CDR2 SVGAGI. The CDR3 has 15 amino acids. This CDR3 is CASSLAGGPQFEQFF. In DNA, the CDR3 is TGTGCCAGCAGCCTAGCGGGGGGGCCTCAATTCGAGCAGTTCTTC.

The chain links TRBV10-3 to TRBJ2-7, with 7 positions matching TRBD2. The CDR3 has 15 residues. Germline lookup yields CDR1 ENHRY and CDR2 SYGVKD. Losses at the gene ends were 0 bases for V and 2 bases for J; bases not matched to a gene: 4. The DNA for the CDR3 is TGTGCCATCAGTGAGTCGGGGGGGAGCCCCTACGAGCAGTACTTC. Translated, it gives CAISESGGSPYEQYF.

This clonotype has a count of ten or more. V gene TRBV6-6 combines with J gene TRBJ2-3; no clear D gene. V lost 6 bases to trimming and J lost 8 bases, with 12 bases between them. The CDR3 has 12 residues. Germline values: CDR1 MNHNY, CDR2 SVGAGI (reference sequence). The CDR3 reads CASSPRVRTQYF. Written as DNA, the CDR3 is TGTGCCAGCAGCCCAAGAGTCCGTACGCAGTATTTT.

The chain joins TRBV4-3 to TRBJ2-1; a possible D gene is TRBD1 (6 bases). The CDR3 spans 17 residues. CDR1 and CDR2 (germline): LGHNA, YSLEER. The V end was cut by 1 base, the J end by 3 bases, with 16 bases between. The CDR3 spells CASSQVFRGGNYNEQFF. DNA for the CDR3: TGCGCCAGCAGCCAAGTTTTTAGAGGGGGTAACTACAATGAGCAGTTCTTC.

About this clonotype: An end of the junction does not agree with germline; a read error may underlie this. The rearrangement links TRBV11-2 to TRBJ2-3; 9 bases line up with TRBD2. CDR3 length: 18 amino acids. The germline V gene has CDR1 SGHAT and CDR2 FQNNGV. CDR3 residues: CARSRMGASGEGTDTQYF. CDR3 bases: TGTGCCCGCAGCCGGATGGGGGCTAGCGGGGAAGGCACAGATACGCAGTATTTT.

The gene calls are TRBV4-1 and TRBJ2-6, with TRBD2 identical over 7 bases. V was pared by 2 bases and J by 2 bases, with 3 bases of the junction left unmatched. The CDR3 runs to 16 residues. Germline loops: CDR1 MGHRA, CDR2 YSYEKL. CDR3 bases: TGCGCCAGCAGCCAACGGGAGGTAACTGGGGCCAACGTCCTGACTTTC. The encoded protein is CASSQREVTGANVLTF.

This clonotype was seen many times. The CDR3 sequence: CASLAGGPGDTQYF. CDR3 coding DNA: TGTGCCAGCTTAGCGGGGGGGCCAGGAGATACGCAGTATTTT. This sequence joins TRBV7-2 and TRBJ2-3, with 11 nucleotides matching TRBD2. CDR3 length equals 14 residues. Germline V gene sequence: CDR1 SGHTA, CDR2 FQGNSA. Trimming removed 8 bases from V and 5 bases from J; junction bases left unmatched: 6.

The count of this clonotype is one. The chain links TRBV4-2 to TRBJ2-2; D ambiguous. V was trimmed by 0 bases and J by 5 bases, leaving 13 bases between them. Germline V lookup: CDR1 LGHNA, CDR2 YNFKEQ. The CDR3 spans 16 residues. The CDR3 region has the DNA TGTGCCAGCAGCCAAGAAGGTTGGGCGGAGACCGGGGAGCTGTTTTTT. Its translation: CASSQEGWAETGELFF.